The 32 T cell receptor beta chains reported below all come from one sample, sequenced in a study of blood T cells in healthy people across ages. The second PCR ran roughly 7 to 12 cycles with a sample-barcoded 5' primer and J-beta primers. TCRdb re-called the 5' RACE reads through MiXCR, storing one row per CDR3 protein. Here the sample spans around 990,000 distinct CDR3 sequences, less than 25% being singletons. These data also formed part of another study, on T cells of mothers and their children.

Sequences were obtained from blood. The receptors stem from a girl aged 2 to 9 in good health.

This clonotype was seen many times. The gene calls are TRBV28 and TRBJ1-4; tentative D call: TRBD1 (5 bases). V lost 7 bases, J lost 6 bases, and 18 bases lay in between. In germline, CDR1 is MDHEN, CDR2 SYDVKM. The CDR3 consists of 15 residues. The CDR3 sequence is CASTHWSGGDEKLFF. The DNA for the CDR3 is TGTGCCAGCACCCATTGGAGCGGAGGGGATGAAAAACTGTTTTTT.

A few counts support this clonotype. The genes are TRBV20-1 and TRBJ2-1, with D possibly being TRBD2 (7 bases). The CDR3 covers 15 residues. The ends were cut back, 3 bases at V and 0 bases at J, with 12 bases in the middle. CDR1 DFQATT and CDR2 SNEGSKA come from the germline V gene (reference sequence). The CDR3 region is CSASTGGDSYNEQFF. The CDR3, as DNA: TGCAGTGCTAGCACGGGGGGCGACTCCTACAATGAGCAGTTCTTC.

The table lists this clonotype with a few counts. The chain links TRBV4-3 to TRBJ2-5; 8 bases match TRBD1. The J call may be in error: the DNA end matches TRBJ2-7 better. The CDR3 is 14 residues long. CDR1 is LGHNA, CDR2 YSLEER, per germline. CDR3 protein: CASSQRKTGDEQYF. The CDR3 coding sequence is TGCGCCAGCAGCCAACGAAAGACAGGGGACGAGCAGTACTTC.

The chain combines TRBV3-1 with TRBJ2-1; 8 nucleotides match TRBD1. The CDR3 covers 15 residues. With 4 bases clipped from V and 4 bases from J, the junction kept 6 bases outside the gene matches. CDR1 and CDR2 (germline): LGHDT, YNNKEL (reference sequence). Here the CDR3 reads CASSPRTGGYNEQFF. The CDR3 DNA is TGTGCCAGCAGCCCACGAACAGGGGGTTACAATGAGCAGTTCTTC.

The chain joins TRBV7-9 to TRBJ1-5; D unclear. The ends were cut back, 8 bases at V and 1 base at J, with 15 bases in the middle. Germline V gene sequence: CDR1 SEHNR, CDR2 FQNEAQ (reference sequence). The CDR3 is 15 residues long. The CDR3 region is CASRGVVVSNQPQHF. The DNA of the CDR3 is TGTGCCAGCCGTGGGGTGGTTGTAAGCAATCAGCCCCAGCATTTT.

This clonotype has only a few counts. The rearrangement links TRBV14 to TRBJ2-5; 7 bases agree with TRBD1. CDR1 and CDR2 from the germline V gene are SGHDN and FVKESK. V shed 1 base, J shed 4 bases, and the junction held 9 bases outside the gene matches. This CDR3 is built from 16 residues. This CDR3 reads CASSQGTKTGRETQYF. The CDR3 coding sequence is TGTGCCAGCAGCCAAGGTACAAAGACAGGGAGAGAGACCCAGTACTTC.

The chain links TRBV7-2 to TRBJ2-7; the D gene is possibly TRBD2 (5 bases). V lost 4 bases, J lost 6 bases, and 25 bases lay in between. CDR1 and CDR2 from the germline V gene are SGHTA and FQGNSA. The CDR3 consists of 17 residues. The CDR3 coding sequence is TGTGCCAGCAGCTCCTCTGTTAGAGGAACTTTTGGGAGCGAGCAGTACTTC. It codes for CASSSSVRGTFGSEQYF.

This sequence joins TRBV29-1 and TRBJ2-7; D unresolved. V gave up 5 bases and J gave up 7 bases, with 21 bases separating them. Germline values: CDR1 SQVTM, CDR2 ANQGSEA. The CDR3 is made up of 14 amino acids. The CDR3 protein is CSVLIYYTEMEQYF. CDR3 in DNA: TGCAGCGTTCTCATATATTACACGGAGATGGAGCAGTACTTC.

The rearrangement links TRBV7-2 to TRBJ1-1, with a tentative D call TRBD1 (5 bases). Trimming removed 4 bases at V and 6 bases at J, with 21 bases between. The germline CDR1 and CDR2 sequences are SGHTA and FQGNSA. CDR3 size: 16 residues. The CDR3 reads CASSSGGSDWSAEAFF. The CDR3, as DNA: TGTGCCAGCAGCTCGGGGGGTTCGGACTGGAGCGCTGAAGCTTTCTTT.

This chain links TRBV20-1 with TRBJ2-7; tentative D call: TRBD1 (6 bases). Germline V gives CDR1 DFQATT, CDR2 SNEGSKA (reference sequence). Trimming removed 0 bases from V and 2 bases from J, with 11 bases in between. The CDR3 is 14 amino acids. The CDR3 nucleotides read TGCAGTGCTAGAGAAGGGGGTGGGACCTACGAGCAGTACTTC. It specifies CSAREGGGTYEQYF.

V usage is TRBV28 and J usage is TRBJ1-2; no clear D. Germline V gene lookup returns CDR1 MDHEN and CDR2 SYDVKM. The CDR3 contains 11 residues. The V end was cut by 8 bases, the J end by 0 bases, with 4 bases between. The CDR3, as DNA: TGTGCCAGCCAAGCTAACTATGGCTACACCTTC. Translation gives CASQANYGYTF.

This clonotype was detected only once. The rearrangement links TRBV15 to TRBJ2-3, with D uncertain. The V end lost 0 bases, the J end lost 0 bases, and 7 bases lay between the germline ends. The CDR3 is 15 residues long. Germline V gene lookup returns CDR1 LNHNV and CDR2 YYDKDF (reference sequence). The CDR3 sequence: CATSRDRTSTDTQYF. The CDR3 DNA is TGTGCCACCAGCAGAGATAGGACGAGCACAGATACGCAGTATTTT.

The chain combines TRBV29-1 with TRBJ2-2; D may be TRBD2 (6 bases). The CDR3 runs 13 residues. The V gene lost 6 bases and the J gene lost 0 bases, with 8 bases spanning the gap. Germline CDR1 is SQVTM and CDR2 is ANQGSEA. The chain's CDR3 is CSVRDSNTGELFF. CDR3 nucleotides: TGCAGCGTCCGGGACTCGAACACCGGGGAGCTGTTTTTT.

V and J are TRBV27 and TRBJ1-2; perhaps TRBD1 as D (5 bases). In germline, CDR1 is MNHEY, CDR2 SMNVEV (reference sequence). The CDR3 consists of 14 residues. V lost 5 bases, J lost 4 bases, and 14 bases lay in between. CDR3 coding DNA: TGTGCCAGCAGTCCGGGACGGGTGACCTATGGCTACACCTTC. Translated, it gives CASSPGRVTYGYTF.

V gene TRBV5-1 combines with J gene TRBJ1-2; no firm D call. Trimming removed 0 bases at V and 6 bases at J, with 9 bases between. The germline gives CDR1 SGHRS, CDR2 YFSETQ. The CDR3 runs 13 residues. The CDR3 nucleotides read TGCGCCAGCAGCTTGGGAGGAAACGATGGCTACACCTTC. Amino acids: CASSLGGNDGYTF. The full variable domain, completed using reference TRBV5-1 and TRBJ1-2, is KAGVTQTPRYLIKTRGQQVTLSCSPISGHRSVSWYQQTPGQGLQFLFEYFSETQRNKGNFPGRFSGRQFSNSRSEMNVSTLELGDSALYLCASSLGGNDGYTFGSGTRLTVV.

The CDR3 loop reads CASRDRGVSIGTEAFF. CDR3 nucleotides: TGTGCCAGCAGGGACAGGGGGGTTAGTATAGGCACTGAAGCTTTCTTT. V usage is TRBV6-4 and J usage is TRBJ1-1, with 10 bases matching TRBD1. This CDR3 is 16 amino acids long. Trimming took 6 bases from V and 4 from J; bases not matched to a gene: 11. Germline V gene data show CDR1 as MRHNA and CDR2 as SNTAGT.

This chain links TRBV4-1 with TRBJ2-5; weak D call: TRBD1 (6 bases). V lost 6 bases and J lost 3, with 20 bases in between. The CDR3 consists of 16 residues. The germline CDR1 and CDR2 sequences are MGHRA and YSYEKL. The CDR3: CASRESTQGVKETQYF. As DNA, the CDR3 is TGCGCCAGCAGAGAATCCACACAGGGTGTAAAAGAGACCCAGTACTTC.

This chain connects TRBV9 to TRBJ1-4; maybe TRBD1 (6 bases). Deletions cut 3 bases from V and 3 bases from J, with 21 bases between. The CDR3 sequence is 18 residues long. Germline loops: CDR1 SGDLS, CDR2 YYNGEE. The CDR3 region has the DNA TGTGCCAGCAGCGGCCTCGAATACCGGGACACCTCTAATGAAAAACTGTTTTTT. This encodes CASSGLEYRDTSNEKLFF. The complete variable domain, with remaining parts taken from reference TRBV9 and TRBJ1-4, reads DSGVTQTPKHLITATGQRVTLRCSPRSGDLSVYWYQQSLDQGLQFLIQYYNGEERAKGNILERFSAQQFPDLHSELNLSSLELGDSALYFCASSGLEYRDTSNEKLFFGSGTQLSVL.

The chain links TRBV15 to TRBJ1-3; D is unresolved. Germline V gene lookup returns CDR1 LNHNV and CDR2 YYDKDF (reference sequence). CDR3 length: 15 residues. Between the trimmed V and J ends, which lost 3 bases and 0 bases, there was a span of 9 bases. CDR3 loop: CATSRSDNSGNTIYF. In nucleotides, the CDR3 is TGTGCCACCAGCAGGAGCGACAACTCTGGAAACACCATATATTTT.

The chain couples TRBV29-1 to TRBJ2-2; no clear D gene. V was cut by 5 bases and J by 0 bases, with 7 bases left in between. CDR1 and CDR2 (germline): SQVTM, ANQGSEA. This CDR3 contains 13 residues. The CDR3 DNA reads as TGCAGCGTTAGTCCCTCGAACACCGGGGAGCTGTTTTTT. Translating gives CSVSPSNTGELFF.

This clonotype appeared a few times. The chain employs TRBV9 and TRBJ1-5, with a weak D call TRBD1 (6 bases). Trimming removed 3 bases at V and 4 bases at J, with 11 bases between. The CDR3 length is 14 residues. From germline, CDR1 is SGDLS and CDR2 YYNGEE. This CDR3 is CASSAGHANQPQHF. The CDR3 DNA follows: TGTGCCAGCAGCGCGGGACACGCTAATCAGCCCCAGCATTTT.

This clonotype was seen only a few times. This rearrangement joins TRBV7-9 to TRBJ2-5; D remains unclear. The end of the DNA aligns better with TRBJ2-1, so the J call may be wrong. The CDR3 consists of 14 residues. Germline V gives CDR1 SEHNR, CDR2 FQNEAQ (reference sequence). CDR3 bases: TGTGCCAGCAGCTTAGAGTTTGGGCCGGGTGAGCAGTTCTTC. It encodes CASSLEFGPGEQFF.

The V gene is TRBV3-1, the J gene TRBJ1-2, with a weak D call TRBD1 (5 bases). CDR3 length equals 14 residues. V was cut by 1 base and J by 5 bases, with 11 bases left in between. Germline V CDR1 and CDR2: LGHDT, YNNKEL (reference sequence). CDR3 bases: TGTGCCAGCAGCCAAGGTCCGGCAGGGTATGGCTACACCTTC. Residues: CASSQGPAGYGYTF.

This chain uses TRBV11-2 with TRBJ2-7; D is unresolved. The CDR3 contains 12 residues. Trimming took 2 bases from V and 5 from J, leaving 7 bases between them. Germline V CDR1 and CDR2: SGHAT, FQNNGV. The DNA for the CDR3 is TGTGCCAGCAGCTTAAGGAGCCACGAGCAGTACTTC. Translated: CASSLRSHEQYF.

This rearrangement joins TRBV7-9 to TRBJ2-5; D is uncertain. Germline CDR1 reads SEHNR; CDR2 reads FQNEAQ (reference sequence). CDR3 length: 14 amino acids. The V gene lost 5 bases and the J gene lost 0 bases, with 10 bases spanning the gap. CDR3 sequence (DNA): TGTGCCAGCAGCGGAACAGTTTACCAAGAGACCCAGTACTTC. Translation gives CASSGTVYQETQYF.

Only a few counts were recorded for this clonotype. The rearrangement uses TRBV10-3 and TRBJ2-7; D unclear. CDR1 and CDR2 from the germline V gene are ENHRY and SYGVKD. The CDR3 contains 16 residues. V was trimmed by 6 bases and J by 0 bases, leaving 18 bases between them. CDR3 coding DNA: TGTGCCATCAGGCCGGGCCACAAGAAGTCCTCCTACGAGCAGTACTTC. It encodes CAIRPGHKKSSYEQYF.

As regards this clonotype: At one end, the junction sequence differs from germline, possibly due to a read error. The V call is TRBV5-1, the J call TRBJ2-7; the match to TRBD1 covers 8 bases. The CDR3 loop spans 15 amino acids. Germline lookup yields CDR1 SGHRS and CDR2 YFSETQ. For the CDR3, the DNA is TGTGCCAGCAGCTTGCTCCAAACAGGGGGCTACGAGCAGTACTTC. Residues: CASSLLQTGGYEQYF.

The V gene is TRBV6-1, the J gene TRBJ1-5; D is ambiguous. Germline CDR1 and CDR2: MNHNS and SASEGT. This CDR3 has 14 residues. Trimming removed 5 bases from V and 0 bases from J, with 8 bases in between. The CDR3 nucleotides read TGTGCCAGCAGTTTCCAAAATAGCAATCAGCCCCAGCATTTT. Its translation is CASSFQNSNQPQHF.

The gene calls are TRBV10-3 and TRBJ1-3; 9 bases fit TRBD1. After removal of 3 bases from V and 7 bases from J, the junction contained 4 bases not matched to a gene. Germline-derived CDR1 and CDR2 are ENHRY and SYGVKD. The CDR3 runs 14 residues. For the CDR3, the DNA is TGTGCCATCAGTGACGGGACAGGGATGAACACCATATATTTT. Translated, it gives CAISDGTGMNTIYF.

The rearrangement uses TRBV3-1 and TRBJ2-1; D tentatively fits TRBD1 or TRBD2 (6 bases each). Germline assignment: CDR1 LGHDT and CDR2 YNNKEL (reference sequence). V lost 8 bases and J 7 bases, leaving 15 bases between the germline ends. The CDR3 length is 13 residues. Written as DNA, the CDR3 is TGTGCCAGCCACGCCTTAGGGGGGAATGAGCAGTTCTTC. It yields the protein CASHALGGNEQFF.

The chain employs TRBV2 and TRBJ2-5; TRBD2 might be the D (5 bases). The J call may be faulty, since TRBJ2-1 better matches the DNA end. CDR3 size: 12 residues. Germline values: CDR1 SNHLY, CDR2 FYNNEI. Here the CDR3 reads CASSEPRDEQFF. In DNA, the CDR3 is TGTGCCAGCAGTGAACCGAGGGATGAGCAGTTCTTC.

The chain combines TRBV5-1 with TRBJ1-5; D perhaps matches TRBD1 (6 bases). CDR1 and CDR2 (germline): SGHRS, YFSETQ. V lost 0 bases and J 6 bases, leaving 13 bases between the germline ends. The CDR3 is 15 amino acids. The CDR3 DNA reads TGCGCCAGCAGCTTGGCCGGGGGGCGCGGTCAGCCCCAGCATTTT. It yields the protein CASSLAGGRGQPQHF.